Each of the 4 T cell receptor beta chains below was sequenced from the same sample in a study of post-analysis software for immune sequencing data. Points from the study as a whole: Included in a set of roughly 5 TRBV segments more frequent in patients than controls were TRBV5-6, TRBV5-1 and TRBV20-1.

Every TCR beta cDNA library bore unique molecular identifiers. Via MiXCR, TCRdb re-called the PCR reads, giving one row per CDR3 protein. This table has about 430,000 distinct CDR3 sequences, 35% to 45% appearing once. No antigens are known for them. The sample taken for sequencing was blood. The receptor set was obtained from a girl aged 2-10 years with multiple sclerosis.

The rearrangement joins TRBV9 to TRBJ2-1, with TRBD2 matching over 9 bases. CDR1 and CDR2 from the germline V gene are SGDLS and YYNGEE. CDR3 length: 16 residues. J lost 6 bases, V lost 1 base, and 8 bases had no gene match. Here the CDR3 reads CASSVKGGTSRNEQFF. The CDR3 DNA reads TGTGCCAGCAGCGTAAAGGGGGGGACTAGCCGCAATGAGCAGTTCTTC.

This rearrangement joins TRBV6-2 or TRBV6-3 to TRBJ2-7; possible D gene TRBD1, 5 bases. The V end lost 4 bases, the J end lost 1 base, and 11 bases lay between the germline ends. The germline V gene encodes CDR1 MNHEY and CDR2 SVGEGT. The CDR3 is made up of 14 amino acids. The CDR3 spells CASSSVGDSYEQYF. CDR3 DNA sequence: TGTGCCAGCAGTTCCGTAGGGGATTCCTACGAGCAGTACTTC.

The chain employs TRBV5-1 and TRBJ2-1, with 8 bases aligning to TRBD1. CDR1 is SGHRS, CDR2 YFSETQ, per germline. The length of the CDR3 is 15 residues. V was clipped by 1 base and J by 7 bases; unmatched bases: 7. The CDR3 region is CASSLWQGARNEQFF. For the CDR3, the DNA is TGCGCCAGCAGCTTGTGGCAGGGGGCGAGGAATGAGCAGTTCTTC. Full variable domain (remainder filled in from reference TRBV5-1 and TRBJ2-1): KAGVTQTPRYLIKTRGQQVTLSCSPISGHRSVSWYQQTPGQGLQFLFEYFSETQRNKGNFPGRFSGRQFSNSRSEMNVSTLELGDSALYLCASSLWQGARNEQFFGPGTRLTVL.

This chain uses TRBV2 with TRBJ1-5; possibly TRBD1 for D (6 bases). Germline V gives CDR1 SNHLY, CDR2 FYNNEI. Trimming stripped 5 bases from V and 7 bases from J, with 12 bases between. This CDR3 comprises 13 residues. CDR3 sequence: CASSYGGGQPQHF. CDR3 nucleotide sequence: TGTGCCAGCAGTTACGGGGGCGGGCAGCCCCAGCATTTT.